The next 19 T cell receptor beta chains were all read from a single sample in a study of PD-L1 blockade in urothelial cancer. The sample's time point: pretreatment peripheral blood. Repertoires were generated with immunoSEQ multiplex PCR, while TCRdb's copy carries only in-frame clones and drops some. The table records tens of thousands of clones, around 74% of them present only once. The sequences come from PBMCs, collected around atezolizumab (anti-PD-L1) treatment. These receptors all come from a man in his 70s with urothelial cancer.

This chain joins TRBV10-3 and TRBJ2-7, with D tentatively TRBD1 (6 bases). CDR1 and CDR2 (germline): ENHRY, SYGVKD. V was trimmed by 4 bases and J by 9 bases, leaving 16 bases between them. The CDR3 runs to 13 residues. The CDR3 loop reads CAISGTADLGQYF. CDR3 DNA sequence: TGTGCCATCAGTGGGACAGCGGACTTGGGGCAGTACTTC.

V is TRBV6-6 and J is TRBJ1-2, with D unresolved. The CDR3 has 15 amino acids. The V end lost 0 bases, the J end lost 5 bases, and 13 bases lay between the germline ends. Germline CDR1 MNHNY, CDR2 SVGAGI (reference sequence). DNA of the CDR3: TGTGCCAGCAGTTACTCATTGACGGAGATGTATGGCTACACCTTC. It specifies CASSYSLTEMYGYTF.

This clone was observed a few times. CDR3 loop: CASSPLDRGNQPQHF. The CDR3 region has the DNA TGTGCCAGCAGTCCCTTGGACAGGGGAAATCAGCCCCAGCATTTT. The chain has TRBV28 and TRBJ1-5, with 9 bases fitting TRBD1. The length of the CDR3 is 15 residues. Germline V CDR1 and CDR2: MDHEN, SYDVKM. V was pared by 5 bases and J by 4 bases, with 6 bases of the junction left unmatched.

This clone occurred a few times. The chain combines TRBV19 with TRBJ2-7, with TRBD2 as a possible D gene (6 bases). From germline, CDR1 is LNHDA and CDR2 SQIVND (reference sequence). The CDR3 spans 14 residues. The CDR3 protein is CASQVSGTSYEQYF. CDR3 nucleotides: TGTGCAAGTCAGGTTAGCGGTACCTCCTACGAGCAGTACTTC.

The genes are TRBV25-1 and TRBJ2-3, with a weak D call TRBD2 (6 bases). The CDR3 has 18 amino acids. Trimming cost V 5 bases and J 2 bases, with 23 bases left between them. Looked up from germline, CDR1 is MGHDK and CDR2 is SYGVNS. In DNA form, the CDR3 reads TGTGCCAGCAGTCCCCGAGGTGGGTTTAGCGGCAACACAGATACGCAGTATTTT. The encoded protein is CASSPRGGFSGNTDTQYF.

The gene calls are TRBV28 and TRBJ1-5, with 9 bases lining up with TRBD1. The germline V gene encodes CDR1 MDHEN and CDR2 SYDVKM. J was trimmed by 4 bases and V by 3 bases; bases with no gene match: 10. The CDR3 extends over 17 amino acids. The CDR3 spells CASSFSWGDRVNQPQHF. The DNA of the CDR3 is TGTGCCAGCAGTTTTTCGTGGGGGGACAGGGTAAATCAGCCCCAGCATTTT.

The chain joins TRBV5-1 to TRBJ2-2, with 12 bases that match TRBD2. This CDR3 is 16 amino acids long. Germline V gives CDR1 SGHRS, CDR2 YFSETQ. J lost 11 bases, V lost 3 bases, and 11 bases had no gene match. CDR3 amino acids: CASSSSTASGRGELFF. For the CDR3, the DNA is TGCGCCAGCAGCTCCTCGACGGCTAGCGGGAGGGGTGAGCTGTTTTTT.

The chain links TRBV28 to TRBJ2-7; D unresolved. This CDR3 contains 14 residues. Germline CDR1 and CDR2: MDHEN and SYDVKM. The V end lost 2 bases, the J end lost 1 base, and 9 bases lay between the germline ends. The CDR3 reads CASSLVGSSYEQYF. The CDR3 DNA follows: TGTGCCAGCAGTTTAGTGGGCAGTTCCTACGAGCAGTACTTC.

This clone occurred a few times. In DNA, the CDR3 is TGTGCCAGCAGGACAGGGGCTAATGAAAAACTGTTTTTT. Translation gives CASRTGANEKLFF. The rearrangement joins TRBV6-5 to TRBJ1-4, with 8 nucleotides matching TRBD1. The V segment lost 6 bases and the J segment 3 bases; nucleotides outside the gene matches: 0. In germline, CDR1 is MNHEY, CDR2 SVGAGI. This CDR3 region has 13 residues.

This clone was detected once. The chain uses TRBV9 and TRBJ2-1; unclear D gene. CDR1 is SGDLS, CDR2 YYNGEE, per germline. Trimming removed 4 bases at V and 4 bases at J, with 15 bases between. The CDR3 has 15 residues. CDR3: CASSLSGSRYNEQFF. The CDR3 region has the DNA TGTGCCAGCAGCCTATCCGGGTCGCGGTACAATGAGCAGTTCTTC.

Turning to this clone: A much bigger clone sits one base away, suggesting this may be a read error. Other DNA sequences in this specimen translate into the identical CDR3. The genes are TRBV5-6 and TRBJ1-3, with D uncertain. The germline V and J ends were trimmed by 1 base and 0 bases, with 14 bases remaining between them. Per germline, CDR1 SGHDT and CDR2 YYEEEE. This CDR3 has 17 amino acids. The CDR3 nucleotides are TGTGCCAGCAGCTTGACGGGATGGGGAAGCTCTGGAAACACCATATATTTT. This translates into CASSLTGWGSSGNTIYF.

CDR3 residues: CASSLRTGAGNTIYF. CDR3 coding DNA: TGTGCCAGCAGTTTACGGACAGGAGCTGGAAACACCATATATTTT. The chain carries TRBV27 and TRBJ1-3; TRBD1 matches 7 bases. Germline CDR1 is MNHEY and CDR2 is SMNVEV (reference sequence). The CDR3 loop spans 15 amino acids. Trimming took 2 bases from V and 2 from J; bases not matched to a gene: 3.

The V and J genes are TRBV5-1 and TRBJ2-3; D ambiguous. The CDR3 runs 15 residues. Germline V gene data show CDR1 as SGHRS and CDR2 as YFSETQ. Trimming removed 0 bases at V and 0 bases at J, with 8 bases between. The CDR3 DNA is TGCGCCAGCAGCTTGGACAGCCTTAGCACAGATACGCAGTATTTT. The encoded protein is CASSLDSLSTDTQYF.

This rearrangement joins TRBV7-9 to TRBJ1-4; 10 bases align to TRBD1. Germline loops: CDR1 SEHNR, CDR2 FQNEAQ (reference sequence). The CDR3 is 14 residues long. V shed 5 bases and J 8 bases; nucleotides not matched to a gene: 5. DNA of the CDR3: TGTGCCAGCAGCACCGGACAGGGGGACGAAAAACTGTTTTTT. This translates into CASSTGQGDEKLFF.

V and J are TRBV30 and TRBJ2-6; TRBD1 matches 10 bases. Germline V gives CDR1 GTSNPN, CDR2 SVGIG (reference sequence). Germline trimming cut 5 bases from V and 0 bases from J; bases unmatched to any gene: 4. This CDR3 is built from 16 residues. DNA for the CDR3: TGTGCCTGGGGGGGACAGGGGAGCTCTGGGGCCAACGTCCTGACTTTC. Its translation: CAWGGQGSSGANVLTF.

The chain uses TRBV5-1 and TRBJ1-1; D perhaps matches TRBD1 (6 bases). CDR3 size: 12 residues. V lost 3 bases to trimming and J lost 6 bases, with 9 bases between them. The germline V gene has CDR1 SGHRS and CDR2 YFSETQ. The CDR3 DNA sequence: TGCGCCAGCAGCTATGGACAGTCTGAAGCTTTCTTT. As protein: CASSYGQSEAFF. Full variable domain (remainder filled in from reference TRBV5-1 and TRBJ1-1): KAGVTQTPRYLIKTRGQQVTLSCSPISGHRSVSWYQQTPGQGLQFLFEYFSETQRNKGNFPGRFSGRQFSNSRSEMNVSTLELGDSALYLCASSYGQSEAFFGQGTRLTVV.

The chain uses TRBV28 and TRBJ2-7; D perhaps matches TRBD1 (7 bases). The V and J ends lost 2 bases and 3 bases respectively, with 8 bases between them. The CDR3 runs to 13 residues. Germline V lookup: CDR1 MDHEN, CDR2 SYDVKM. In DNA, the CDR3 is TGTGCCAGCAGTTTACAGGGGGGCTACGAGCAGTACTTC. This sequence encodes CASSLQGGYEQYF.

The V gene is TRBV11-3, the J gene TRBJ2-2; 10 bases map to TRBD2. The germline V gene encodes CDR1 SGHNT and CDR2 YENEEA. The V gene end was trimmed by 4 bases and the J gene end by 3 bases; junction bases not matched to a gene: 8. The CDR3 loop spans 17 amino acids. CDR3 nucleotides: TGTGCCAGCAGCTCCACGTGGAGCGGGAGGGACACCGGGGAGCTGTTTTTT. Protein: CASSSTWSGRDTGELFF.

Here the CDR3 DNA reads TGTGCCAGCAGTTTATCGGGACAGGGTCAAGGCTACACCTTC. Protein sequence: CASSLSGQGQGYTF. V and J are TRBV28 and TRBJ1-2; 9 bases fit TRBD1. This CDR3 spans 14 amino acids. After removal of 1 base from V and 8 bases from J, the junction contained 5 bases not matched to a gene. Germline V gives CDR1 MDHEN, CDR2 SYDVKM.